These T cell receptor beta chains were read from a single sample in a study of human T cells and chemical hapten exposure. Each CDR3 protein is one row after TCRdb ran MiXCR on the RACE reads. Of some 84,000 distinct CDR3 sequences listed, roughly 8.5% were seen once; the top ten hold around 2.6%. The sequenced sample was whole blood, obtained in connection with sensitization to the hapten diphenylcyclopropenone (DPC). The receptor source for this set is a man in his forties with alopecia areata. Some clones in this sample may be carry-over from other donors' samples. CDR3s include the opening cysteine and the closing phenylalanine or tryptophan. D genes are given only for firm matches. Expanded clones are given a class, and other clones once, few, many or no size at all.

>TRBD2|few|TRBV5-4|TRBJ2-5
CASRSRLAQETQYF
TGTGCCAGCAGGTCTCGACTAGCGCAAGAGACCCAGTACTTC
>TRBD2|few|TRBV7-8|TRBJ2-4
CASSLPLRLAGGKNIQYF
TGTGCCAGCAGCCTCCCCTTGCGACTAGCGGGAGGAAAAAACATTCAGTACTTC
>-|few|TRBV4-3|TRBJ1-6
CASSQDQGNSPLHF
TGCGCCAGCAGCCAAGATCAGGGCAATTCACCCCTCCACTTT
>-|-|TRBV7-7|TRBJ2-2
CASSPGGIRTGELFF
TGTGCTAGCAGCCCCGGAGGAATCCGCACCGGGGAGCTGTTTTTT
>-|-|TRBV27|TRBJ2-2
CASRPPPWNTGELFF
TGTGCCTCCCGGCCTCCGCCATGGAACACCGGGGAGCTGTTTTTT
>TRBD1|-|TRBV20-1|TRBJ1-1
CSAQTGRNTEAFF
TGCAGTGCTCAGACAGGGCGGAACACTGAAGCTTTCTTT
>TRBD1|many|TRBV5-1|TRBJ2-5
CASSLAGTASQETQYF
TGCGCCAGCAGCTTGGCGGGGACAGCGAGCCAAGAGACCCAGTACTTC
>-|-|TRBV19|TRBJ2-1
CASSSGFYTRGNNEQFF
TGTGCCAGTAGTAGCGGGTTCTATACCCGTGGGAACAATGAGCAGTTCTTC
>TRBD2|few|TRBV4-3|TRBJ2-4
CASSTGTSGNIQYF
TGCGCCAGCAGCACAGGGACTAGCGGAAACATTCAGTACTTC
>TRBD1|few|TRBV6-5|TRBJ2-7
CASSSLGQGGEQYF
TGTGCCAGCAGTTCCTTGGGACAGGGCGGCGAGCAGTACTTC
>TRBD1|many|TRBV2|TRBJ1-5
CASSEEPGQGPSNQPQHF
TGTGCCAGCAGTGAGGAGCCCGGACAGGGCCCAAGCAATCAGCCCCAGCATTTT
>-|few|TRBV6-5|TRBJ2-1
CASSYDTDRSEQFF
TGTGCCAGCAGTTACGATACCGACAGGTCCGAGCAGTTCTTC
>TRBD1|many|TRBV11-2|TRBJ1-1
CASSTQTGTGGPNTEAFF
TGTGCCAGCAGCACCCAGACCGGGACAGGGGGACCGAACACTGAAGCTTTCTTT
>TRBD2|few|TRBV20-1|TRBJ2-3
CSARAPSGSVGTQYF
TGCAGTGCTAGAGCCCCTAGCGGGAGCGTTGGTACGCAGTATTTT
>TRBD1|few|TRBV6-6|TRBJ2-1
CASSRDREGKQFF
TGTGCCAGCAGTAGGGACAGGGAGGGGAAACAGTTCTTC
>-|many|TRBV28|TRBJ2-3
CASSPGLRNTDTQYF
TGTGCCAGCAGCCCAGGTCTTCGGAACACAGATACGCAGTATTTT
>TRBD2|many|TRBV12-3/TRBV12-4|TRBJ2-5
CASSLATGLAVQETQYF
TGTGCCAGCAGTTTAGCCACAGGACTAGCGGTCCAAGAGACCCAGTACTTC
>-|-|TRBV20-1|TRBJ1-1
CSARVEGRCEAFF
TGCAGTGCTAGAGTCGAAGGCAGGTGTGAAGCTTTCTTT
>TRBD2|many|TRBV6-5|TRBJ2-1
CASSFASGEQFF
TGTGCCAGCAGTTTCGCTAGCGGGGAGCAGTTCTTC
>TRBD2|few|TRBV7-8|TRBJ2-1
CASSFLPSGSAYNEQFF
TGTGCCAGCAGCTTCCTCCCTAGCGGGAGTGCCTACAATGAGCAGTTCTTC
>TRBD1|many|TRBV6-5|TRBJ1-3
CASSQGGGSGNTIYF
TGTGCCAGCAGCCAGGGGGGTGGCTCTGGAAACACCATATATTTT
>-|many|TRBV28|TRBJ2-2
CASSRTPGELFF
TGTGCCAGCAGCCGGACCCCCGGGGAGCTGTTTTTT
>TRBD1|few|TRBV6-2/TRBV6-3|TRBJ1-1
CASGTDRNTEAFF
TGTGCCAGCGGGACAGACCGAAACACTGAAGCTTTCTTT
>-|few|TRBV28|TRBJ1-5
CASSLAGTQFSNQPQHF
TGTGCCAGCAGTTTGGCCGGGACACAATTTAGCAATCAGCCCCAGCATTTT
>-|many|TRBV6-6|TRBJ2-5
CASSRFVGGETQYF
TGTGCCAGCAGCCGTTTTGTAGGGGGAGAGACCCAGTACTTC
>TRBD2|many|TRBV7-6|TRBJ2-3
CASSPVAGEWLGTDTQYF
TGTGCCAGCAGCCCCGTAGCGGGAGAGTGGTTGGGCACAGATACGCAGTATTTT
>-|many|TRBV11-1|TRBJ1-1
CASSFDGGRGTEAFF
TGTGCCAGCAGCTTCGATGGGGGCAGGGGCACTGAAGCTTTCTTT
>-|few|TRBV5-1|TRBJ1-3
CASSLGQTSSGNTIYF
TGCGCCAGCAGCTTGGGACAGACCTCCTCTGGAAACACCATATATTTT
>-|-|TRBV28|TRBJ2-3
CASSQLASNLNPSDTQYF
TGTGCCAGCAGTCAACTAGCCTCTAACCTCAACCCTTCCGATACGCAGTATTTT
>-|-|TRBV10-3|TRBJ2-3
CAIIIVVDTQYF
TGTGCCATCATAATTGTGGTAGATACGCAGTATTTT
>TRBD2|many|TRBV7-2|TRBJ2-2
CASSNTPGLAGGTGELFF
TGTGCCAGCAGTAATACGCCAGGACTAGCGGGAGGTACCGGGGAGCTGTTTTTT
>TRBD2|many|TRBV20-1|TRBJ2-3
CSANLAGVTDTQYF
TGCAGTGCAAACCTAGCGGGAGTCACAGATACGCAGTATTTT
>-|-|TRBV24-1|TRBJ2-1
CATSDFGADSISYNEQFF
TGTGCCACCAGTGATTTCGGAGCGGACTCTATCTCCTACAATGAGCAGTTCTTC
>TRBD2|-|TRBV13|TRBJ2-1
CASSNQREGLNEQFF
TGTGCCAGCAGCAACCAGCGGGAGGGTCTCAATGAGCAGTTCTTC
>-|few|TRBV10-3|TRBJ1-1
CAISESGVSTEAFF
TGTGCCATCAGTGAGTCGGGGGTATCCACTGAAGCTTTCTTT
>-|few|TRBV10-2|TRBJ2-3
CASMGVEGTDTQYF
TGCGCCAGCATGGGGGTAGAGGGGACAGATACGCAGTATTTT
>TRBD1|few|TRBV7-9|TRBJ2-3
CATDRGPNTDTQYF
TGTGCCACCGACAGGGGCCCTAACACAGATACGCAGTATTTT
>TRBD1|many|TRBV14|TRBJ2-5
CASSPRRDRIETQYF
TGTGCCAGCAGCCCGAGAAGGGACAGGATCGAGACCCAGTACTTC
>-|-|TRBV5-4|TRBJ2-3
CASSFGGSGTDTQYF
TGTGCCAGCAGCTTTGGAGGGAGTGGCACAGATACGCAGTATTTT
>TRBD1|-|TRBV12-3/TRBV12-4|TRBJ1-1
CASSFTGGLGEAFF
TGTGCCAGCAGTTTTACAGGGGGCCTGGGTGAAGCTTTCTTT
>-|-|TRBV20-1|TRBJ1-6
CSAKEESDSPLHF
TGCAGTGCTAAGGAGGAAAGCGATTCACCCCTCCACTTT
>-|many|TRBV6-6|TRBJ2-1
CASSYPSLGDNEQFF
TGTGCCAGCAGTTACCCCAGCCTTGGGGACAATGAGCAGTTCTTC
>-|few|TRBV5-4|TRBJ2-1
CASALKNEQFF
TGTGCCAGCGCCTTGAAAAATGAGCAGTTCTTC
>-|-|TRBV7-9|TRBJ2-1
CASSPLLNEQFF
TGTGCCAGCAGCCCCCTCCTCAATGAGCAGTTCTTC
>-|many|TRBV4-3|TRBJ2-7
CASSQDLGGSSYEQYF
TGCGCCAGCAGCCAAGATCTCGGGGGAAGCTCCTACGAGCAGTACTTC
>TRBD1|many|TRBV9|TRBJ1-2
CASSLGTAVNYGYTF
TGTGCCAGCAGCCTAGGGACAGCCGTTAACTATGGCTACACCTTC
>-|many|TRBV30|TRBJ2-3
CAWSGSGSSTDTQYF
TGTGCCTGGAGTGGGAGCGGTTCTAGCACAGATACGCAGTATTTT
>-|few|TRBV29-1|TRBJ2-5
CSVTTGRETQYF
TGCAGCGTTACTACAGGGAGGGAGACCCAGTACTTC
>-|many|TRBV2|TRBJ1-1
CASRLDINTEAFF
TGTGCCAGCAGACTGGACATCAACACTGAAGCTTTCTTT
>-|many|TRBV20-1|TRBJ1-6
CSARDQKGYGNSPLHF
TGCAGTGCTAGAGATCAAAAGGGGTATGGTAATTCACCCCTCCACTTT
>TRBD2|many|TRBV6-1|TRBJ2-7
CASRSLAGVQEQYF
TGTGCCAGCAGGTCCCTAGCGGGAGTACAGGAGCAGTACTTC